The 24 T cell receptor beta chains in this list originate from one sample, sequenced in a study of T cells in tumors after PD-1 blockade. This table comes from immunoSEQ multiplex PCR, and its TCRdb copy is limited to in-frame clones, with some not included. The sample yields about 63,000 clones, 74% seen once. Sequencing was performed on PBMCs, taken after anti-PD-1 treatment. Source of these receptors: a human donor with basal cell carcinoma.

CDR3 coding DNA: TGTGCCAGCAGCCGGTCCCCCTACGAGCAGTACTTC. Encoded protein: CASSRSPYEQYF. The chain uses TRBV3-1 (or the pseudogene TRBV3-2) and TRBJ2-7; D is undetermined. Per the germline V gene, CDR1 is LGHDT and CDR2 is YNNKEL (reference sequence). There are 12 residues in the CDR3. V gave up 4 bases and J gave up 2 bases, with 6 bases separating them.

This chain uses TRBV25-1 with TRBJ1-2; maybe TRBD1 (6 bases). The CDR3 is made up of 14 amino acids. Trimming stripped 8 bases from V and 4 bases from J, with 17 bases between. Germline V gene lookup returns CDR1 MGHDK and CDR2 SYGVNS. The CDR3 here is CASSEPLDSYGYTF. CDR3 nucleotide sequence: TGTGCCAGCTCTGAACCACTGGACAGCTATGGCTACACCTTC.

The chain joins TRBV30 to TRBJ2-3; D not resolved. The CDR3 totals 13 residues. V was cut by 0 bases and J by 2 bases, with 6 bases left in between. Germline values: CDR1 GTSNPN, CDR2 SVGIG (reference sequence). CDR3 sequence: CAWSVGVTDTQYF. CDR3 nucleotides: TGTGCCTGGAGTGTTGGAGTCACAGATACGCAGTATTTT.

The CDR3 reads CASSQDRGPETQYF. The CDR3 nucleotides are TGTGCCAGCAGCCAAGACCGAGGGCCAGAGACCCAGTACTTC. The rearrangement uses TRBV3-1 (or the pseudogene TRBV3-2) and TRBJ2-5, with D perhaps matching TRBD2 (5 bases). There are 14 residues in the CDR3. Trimming stripped 0 bases from V and 4 bases from J, with 9 bases between. Germline loops: CDR1 LGHDT, CDR2 YNNKEL (reference sequence).

The rearrangement uses TRBV5-1 and TRBJ2-5, with TRBD2 identical over 12 bases. CDR1 SGHRS and CDR2 YFSETQ come from the germline V gene. V trimming: 4 bases; J trimming: 5 bases; junction bases outside the gene matches: 6. The CDR3 has 15 amino acids. CDR3 bases: TGCGCCAGCAGCCCGCGGACTAGCGGGGCGGAGACCCAGTACTTC. Its protein is CASSPRTSGAETQYF.

This clone was seen a handful of times. The chain is built from TRBV18 and TRBJ2-7; TRBD1 agrees at 7 bases. CDR1 is KGHSH, CDR2 LQKENI, per germline. V lost 5 bases, J lost 0 bases, and 4 bases stayed unmatched. CDR3 size: 14 residues. The CDR3 bases are TGTGCCAGCTCATCGGGACAGAGCTCCTACGAGCAGTACTTC. It yields the protein CASSSGQSSYEQYF. Filled out from reference TRBV18 and TRBJ2-7, the complete variable domain reads NAGVMQNPRHLVRRRGQEARLRCSPMKGHSHVYWYRQLPEEGLKFMVYLQKENIIDESGMPKERFSAEFPKEGPSILRIQQVVRGDSAAYFCASSSGQSSYEQYFGPGTRLTVT.

The CDR3 region has the DNA TGCGCCAGCAGTATGGAGGGCCTGGGCTGGGATAGCACAGATACGCAGTATTTT. This gives the protein CASSMEGLGWDSTDTQYF. This chain connects TRBV5-1 to TRBJ2-3; TRBD2 might be the D (6 bases). The V and J ends lost 5 bases and 0 bases respectively, with 22 bases between them. This CDR3 region has 18 residues. CDR1 SGHRS and CDR2 YFSETQ come from the germline V gene.

In this sample, this clone turned up a few times. The V call is TRBV5-4, the J call TRBJ2-5, with 14 nucleotides matching TRBD2. The CDR3 consists of 16 residues. Per germline, CDR1 SGHNT and CDR2 YYREEE (reference sequence). J gave up 4 bases and V 2 bases, and 4 bases lay outside the gene matches. The CDR3 loop reads CASSFGTSGGTETQYF. CDR3 DNA sequence: TGTGCCAGCAGCTTCGGGACTAGCGGGGGAACAGAGACCCAGTACTTC.

This clone has more than one count but fewer than ten. The gene calls are TRBV11-3 and TRBJ2-1, with 9 bases matching TRBD1. Trimming removed 2 bases from V and 8 bases from J; junction bases left unmatched: 10. This CDR3 region has 16 residues. Germline loops: CDR1 SGHNT, CDR2 YENEEA. The CDR3 nucleotides are TGTGCCAGCAGCTTAACCTCCGGGACAGGGACAGATGAGCAGTTCTTC. Its protein product is CASSLTSGTGTDEQFF.

The J gene is TRBJ2-3, the V gene TRBV6-5; tentative D call: TRBD2 (5 bases). The CDR3 contains 14 residues. Germline V gene sequence: CDR1 MNHEY, CDR2 SVGAGI. The V end lost 6 bases, the J end lost 2 bases, and 12 bases lay between the germline ends. CDR3: CASRATISTDTQYF. CDR3 sequence (DNA): TGTGCCAGCAGGGCGACTATTTCCACAGATACGCAGTATTTT.

This chain uses TRBV4-2 with TRBJ1-4, with 8 bases identical to TRBD1. The V and J ends lost 6 bases and 0 bases, in that order; junction bases with no gene match: 6. This CDR3 contains 16 residues. Per the germline V gene, CDR1 is LGHNA and CDR2 is YNFKEQ. CDR3 loop: CASRGTGDSTNEKLFF. Here the CDR3 DNA reads TGTGCCAGCAGAGGGACAGGCGACTCAACTAATGAAAAACTGTTTTTT.

The gene calls are TRBV3-1 (or the pseudogene TRBV3-2) and TRBJ1-1; 11 bases fit TRBD1. In germline, CDR1 is LGHDT, CDR2 YNNKEL (reference sequence). The CDR3 length is 15 residues. The ends lost 2 bases at V and 6 bases at J; junction bases unmatched: 5. The DNA for the CDR3 is TGTGCCAGCAGCCAATGGGGGACAGGGGGTTCTGAAGCTTTCTTT. Encoded protein: CASSQWGTGGSEAFF.

This clone has just a few counts. This CDR3 reads CAWRGDGLNQPQHF. The CDR3 bases are TGTGCCTGGAGGGGGGACGGACTCAATCAGCCCCAGCATTTT. This chain joins TRBV30 and TRBJ1-5, with D perhaps TRBD1 (5 bases). The CDR3 loop spans 14 amino acids. The germline V gene has CDR1 GTSNPN and CDR2 SVGIG (reference sequence). Trimming removed 3 bases from V and 3 bases from J, with 12 bases in between. The variable domain in full, completed from reference TRBV30 and TRBJ1-5, reads SQTIHQWPATLVQPVGSPLSLECTVEGTSNPNLYWYRQAAGRGLQLLFYSVGIGQISSEVPQNLSASRPQDRQFILSSKKLLLSDSGFYLCAWRGDGLNQPQHFGDGTRLSIL.

The chain recombines TRBV6-5 with TRBJ2-7; D is undetermined. Between the trimmed V and J ends, which lost 6 bases and 5 bases, there was a span of 8 bases. CDR3 length equals 11 residues. Germline CDR1 MNHEY, CDR2 SVGAGI. CDR3 sequence (DNA): TGTGCCAGCAGGTTAGGGAACGAGCAGTACTTC. Translated, it gives CASRLGNEQYF.

This clone turned up a few times. This sequence joins TRBV3-1 (or the pseudogene TRBV3-2) and TRBJ1-4, with 7 bases that match TRBD1. The germline V gene encodes CDR1 LGHDT and CDR2 YNNKEL (reference sequence). The ends lost 2 bases at V and 6 bases at J; junction bases unmatched: 6. The CDR3 has 15 residues. The CDR3 reads CASSQLTGIDEKLFF. DNA of the CDR3: TGTGCCAGCAGCCAACTGACAGGGATCGATGAAAAACTGTTTTTT.

The chain has TRBV24-1 and TRBJ2-7, with D perhaps being TRBD1 or TRBD2 (5 bases each). From germline, CDR1 is KGHDR and CDR2 SFDVKD. The CDR3 has 15 residues. V was shortened by 3 bases and J by 1 base, with 12 bases between the two germline ends. CDR3 region: CATSDAGTPSYEQYF. The CDR3 bases are TGTGCCACCAGTGATGCCGGGACGCCTTCCTACGAGCAGTACTTC.

The chain employs TRBV7-2 and TRBJ2-3; D may be TRBD2 (5 bases). This CDR3 contains 16 residues. Germline loops: CDR1 SGHTA, CDR2 FQGNSA. Trimming shortened V by 3 bases and J by 2 bases, and 15 bases separated the two germline ends. The CDR3 is CASSFISGSDTDTQYF. The DNA for the CDR3 is TGTGCCAGCAGCTTTATCTCGGGGTCAGACACAGATACGCAGTATTTT.

This chain joins TRBV6-2 or TRBV6-3 and TRBJ1-1; D might be TRBD1 (5 bases). The CDR3 has 15 residues. The V end was cut by 3 bases, the J end by 4 bases, with 15 bases between. Germline assignment: CDR1 MNHEY and CDR2 SVGEGT. CDR3 sequence (DNA): TGTGCCAGCAGTTATCAGGGTCTCGGGGGCACTGAAGCTTTCTTT. Its protein product is CASSYQGLGGTEAFF.

This clone was seen a single time. DNA of the CDR3: TGCAGCGTTGACTCCGGCCTCAACGTCCTGACTTTC. Translating gives CSVDSGLNVLTF. The V gene is TRBV29-1, the J gene TRBJ2-6; D remains ambiguous. The V gene's germline CDR1 is SQVTM and CDR2 ANQGSEA. V gave up 3 bases and J gave up 9 bases, with 9 bases separating them. There are 12 residues in the CDR3.

The chain links TRBV7-8 to TRBJ2-3; 7 positions agree with TRBD2. This CDR3 region has 15 residues. CDR1 and CDR2 (germline): SGHVS, FQNEAQ. The trim removed 4 bases at V and 0 bases at J, leaving 4 bases unmatched. CDR3 nucleotide sequence: TGTGCCAGCAGCTACGGACTAGTAAGCACAGATACGCAGTATTTT. Its translation is CASSYGLVSTDTQYF.

V and J are TRBV12-1 and TRBJ2-7; TRBD1, as called in the table, went unchecked against the DNA. TRBV12-1 represents a pseudogene. The CDR3 covers 18 residues. The DNA of the CDR3 is TGTGCCAGCAGGGCCGCGGGGGACAGGGGGAGAGTGACCTACGAGCAGTACTTC. Its translation is CASRAAGDRGRVTYEQYF.

This clone was seen ten or more times. The rearrangement links TRBV4-1 to TRBJ1-1; 7 bases map to TRBD1. Germline lookup yields CDR1 MGHRA and CDR2 YSYEKL. This CDR3 contains 15 residues. With 7 bases clipped from V and 4 bases from J, the junction kept 12 bases outside the gene matches. CDR3 sequence reads: CASTGTAWFSTEAFF. The CDR3 region has the DNA TGCGCCAGCACCGGGACAGCCTGGTTTAGCACTGAAGCTTTCTTT.

This chain links TRBV7-9 with TRBJ2-5; 8 nucleotides align to TRBD2. Germline CDR1 is SEHNR and CDR2 is FQNEAQ (reference sequence). This CDR3 has 12 amino acids. J gave up 8 bases and V 5 bases, and 4 bases lay outside the gene matches. CDR3 in DNA: TGTGCCAGCAGCCCGGGGGGGGGAACCCAGTACTTC. It specifies CASSPGGGTQYF.

The chain joins TRBV3-1 (or the pseudogene TRBV3-2) to TRBJ2-7; 8 nucleotides match TRBD2. The CDR3 spans 14 residues. Trimming took 4 bases from V and 7 from J; bases not matched to a gene: 9. Germline CDR1 LGHDT, CDR2 YNNKEL (reference sequence). CDR3 nucleotides: TGTGCCAGCAGCCTACTCGGGGGGGCCGGAGAGCAGTACTTC. Protein: CASSLLGGAGEQYF.